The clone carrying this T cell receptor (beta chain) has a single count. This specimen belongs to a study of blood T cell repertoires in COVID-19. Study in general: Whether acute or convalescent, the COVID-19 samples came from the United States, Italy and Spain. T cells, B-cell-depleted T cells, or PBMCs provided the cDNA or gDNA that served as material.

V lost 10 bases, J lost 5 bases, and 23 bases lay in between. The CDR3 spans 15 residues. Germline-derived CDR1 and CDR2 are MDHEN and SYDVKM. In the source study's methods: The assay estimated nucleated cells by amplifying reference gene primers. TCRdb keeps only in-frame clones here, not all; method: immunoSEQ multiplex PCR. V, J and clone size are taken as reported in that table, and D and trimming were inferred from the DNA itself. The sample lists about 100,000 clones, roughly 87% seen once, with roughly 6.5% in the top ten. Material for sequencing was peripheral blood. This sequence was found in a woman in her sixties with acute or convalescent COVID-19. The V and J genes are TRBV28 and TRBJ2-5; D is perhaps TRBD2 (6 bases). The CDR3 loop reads CATHVWGGGEETQYF. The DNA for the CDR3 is TGTGCCACCCACGTCTGGGGAGGAGGGGAGGAGACCCAGTACTTC. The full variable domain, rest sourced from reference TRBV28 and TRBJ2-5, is DVKVTQSSRYLVKRTGEKVFLECVQDMDHENMFWYRQDPGLGLRLIYFSYDVKMKEKGDIPEGYSVSREKKERFSLILESASTNQTSMYLCATHVWGGGEETQYFGPGTRLLVL.